These 21 T cell receptor beta chains share one sample of origin, sequenced in a study of T cell responses to AZD1222 COVID-19 vaccine. Clones were sequenced by immunoSEQ multiplex PCR, and TCRdb holds only the in-frame ones, with some missing. The sample has fewer than 85,000 clones, 90% seen once; the top ten hold 4.2%. The input for sequencing was peripheral blood, taken on day 0 of AZD1222 vaccination. Receptors originate from an adult in good health.

This chain links TRBV5-1 with TRBJ2-7, with D tentatively TRBD2 (6 bases). Germline assignment: CDR1 SGHRS and CDR2 YFSETQ. Trimming cost V 7 bases and J 2 bases, with 13 bases left between them. This CDR3 is built from 13 residues. The CDR3, as DNA: TGCGCCAGCGGCCTCGGGGGAGCCTACGAGCAGTACTTC. Translating gives CASGLGGAYEQYF.

This chain uses TRBV10-3 with TRBJ1-3, with 7 bases matching TRBD1. CDR1 ENHRY and CDR2 SYGVKD come from the germline V gene. Trimming took 5 bases from V and 2 from J; bases not matched to a gene: 6. This CDR3 comprises 15 residues. Here the CDR3 DNA reads TGTGCCATCAGTACAGGGGACGGCACTGGAAACACCATATATTTT. As protein: CAISTGDGTGNTIYF.

The chain joins TRBV6-5 to TRBJ2-7; 11 positions match TRBD1. Trimming removed 2 bases from V and 3 bases from J; junction bases left unmatched: 0. Per the germline V gene, CDR1 is MNHEY and CDR2 is SVGAGI. This CDR3 spans 14 amino acids. In DNA form, the CDR3 reads TGTGCCAGCAGTTACGGGACAGGGGGCTACGAGCAGTACTTC. This encodes CASSYGTGGYEQYF.

Notes on this clone: A read error may produce the germline difference seen at one junction end. The V call is TRBV9, the J call TRBJ2-3; tentative D call: TRBD1 (6 bases). Germline CDR1 reads SGDLS; CDR2 reads YYNGEE. This CDR3 is built from 15 residues. As DNA, the CDR3 is TGTGCCAGCAGTGCGCCATCTGGGGGCACAGACACGCAGTATTTT. Its translation: CASSAPSGGTDTQYF.

This chain links TRBV2 with TRBJ2-2, with 8 bases matching TRBD1. The V segment lost 2 bases and the J segment 4 bases; nucleotides outside the gene matches: 0. This CDR3 has 14 residues. The germline V gene encodes CDR1 SNHLY and CDR2 FYNNEI. The CDR3 reads CASSEQGATGELFF. CDR3 nucleotide sequence: TGTGCCAGCAGTGAACAGGGGGCCACCGGGGAGCTGTTTTTT.

The genes are TRBV10-3 and TRBJ2-7, with D perhaps matching TRBD2 (6 bases). The germline V and J ends were trimmed by 4 bases and 2 bases, with 12 bases remaining between them. Germline CDR1 ENHRY, CDR2 SYGVKD. The CDR3 contains 14 residues. CDR3 residues: CAISGDLKPYEQYF. CDR3 bases: TGTGCCATCAGTGGGGACTTGAAACCCTACGAGCAGTACTTC.

The gene calls are TRBV7-9 and TRBJ2-7; 10 nucleotides align to TRBD1. V trimming: 8 bases; J trimming: 4 bases; junction bases outside the gene matches: 8. The CDR3 spans 14 residues. Germline CDR1 SEHNR, CDR2 FQNEAQ (reference sequence). For the CDR3, the DNA is TGTGCCAGCGAGTCCGGGACAGGGGCGTACGAGCAGTACTTC. Its protein is CASESGTGAYEQYF.

The chain is built from TRBV7-2 and TRBJ2-7, with TRBD2 as a possible D gene (6 bases). Germline CDR1 reads SGHTA; CDR2 reads FQGNSA. This CDR3 spans 13 amino acids. V lost 1 base to trimming and J lost 9 bases, with 13 bases between them. The CDR3 region is CASSLDTQGGQYF. The CDR3 nucleotides read TGTGCCAGCAGCTTAGATACCCAGGGAGGGCAGTACTTC.

The chain couples TRBV29-1 to TRBJ1-1; 7 nucleotides align to TRBD1. V was clipped by 5 bases and J by 6 bases; unmatched bases: 15. Germline loops: CDR1 SQVTM, CDR2 ANQGSEA. The CDR3 consists of 15 residues. For the CDR3, the DNA is TGCAGCGTTAAGACGACAGGGATGGGTATGGCTGAAGCTTTCTTT. Translated: CSVKTTGMGMAEAFF.

This clone was seen only once. The chain uses TRBV19 and TRBJ1-1, with 7 bases aligning to TRBD1. This CDR3 has 14 amino acids. V lost 9 bases and J lost 1; bases outside the gene matches: 8. Germline CDR1 reads LNHDA; CDR2 reads SQIVND (reference sequence). Here the CDR3 DNA reads TGTGCCAGCCAAACCGGGACAGAGAACACTGAAGCTTTCTTT. This sequence encodes CASQTGTENTEAFF.

The gene calls are TRBV7-3 and TRBJ2-1; 7 nucleotides match TRBD2. Trimming took 4 bases from V and 4 from J; bases not matched to a gene: 7. CDR1 is SGHTA, CDR2 FQGTGA, per germline. The CDR3 loop spans 15 amino acids. The CDR3 spells CASSSNGGMYNEQFF. DNA for the CDR3: TGTGCCAGCAGCTCCAACGGGGGGATGTACAATGAGCAGTTCTTC.

This clone has just a few counts. The chain combines TRBV6-5 with TRBJ1-4; D may be TRBD1 (5 bases). The CDR3 spans 15 residues. The germline V gene encodes CDR1 MNHEY and CDR2 SVGAGI. V lost 9 bases and J lost 3, with 17 bases in between. CDR3 sequence reads: CASQVTGAANEKLFF. CDR3 DNA: TGTGCCAGTCAGGTTACAGGTGCCGCTAATGAAAAACTGTTTTTT.

The chain combines TRBV18 with TRBJ1-4; D is ambiguous. The germline CDR1 and CDR2 sequences are KGHSH and LQKENI. This CDR3 has 14 amino acids. Trimming pared 3 bases from V and 8 bases from J, leaving 13 bases between. The DNA of the CDR3 is TGTGCCAGCTCACCCCCGGCGGGTAGGGAAAAACTGTTTTTT. This translates into CASSPPAGREKLFF. Full variable domain (rest looked up from reference TRBV18 and TRBJ1-4): NAGVMQNPRHLVRRRGQEARLRCSPMKGHSHVYWYRQLPEEGLKFMVYLQKENIIDESGMPKERFSAEFPKEGPSILRIQQVVRGDSAAYFCASSPPAGREKLFFGSGTQLSVL.

The chain recombines TRBV7-8 with TRBJ1-3, with TRBD1 matching over 9 bases. The CDR3 spans 15 residues. The ends lost 5 bases at V and 3 bases at J; junction bases unmatched: 5. Per the germline V gene, CDR1 is SGHVS and CDR2 is FQNEAQ. The CDR3 sequence is CASSRDRVFGNTIYF. The CDR3 DNA sequence: TGTGCCAGCAGCCGGGACAGGGTATTTGGAAACACCATATATTTT. The full variable domain, with the rest looked up from reference TRBV7-8 and TRBJ1-3, is GAGVSQSPRYKVAKRGQDVALRCDPISGHVSLFWYQQALGQGPEFLTYFQNEAQLDKSGLPSDRFFAERPEGSVSTLKIQRTQQEDSAVYLCASSRDRVFGNTIYFGEGSWLTVV.

This rearrangement joins TRBV6-5 to TRBJ2-7; 8 bases line up with TRBD2. Looked up from germline, CDR1 is MNHEY and CDR2 is SVGAGI. The trim removed 7 bases at V and 4 bases at J, leaving 9 bases unmatched. The length of the CDR3 is 14 residues. As DNA, the CDR3 is TGTGCCAGCATGGAGGGCGGGGGGACATACGAGCAGTACTTC. It translates to CASMEGGGTYEQYF.

V gene TRBV5-1 combines with J gene TRBJ1-5; D is unresolved. Germline loops: CDR1 SGHRS, CDR2 YFSETQ. CDR3 length: 14 amino acids. V was cut by 0 bases and J by 1 base, with 5 bases left in between. The DNA of the CDR3 is TGCGCCAGCAGCTTGGGACTAAGCAATCAGCCCCAGCATTTT. This encodes CASSLGLSNQPQHF. The variable domain in full, with the rest retrieved from reference TRBV5-1 and TRBJ1-5, is KAGVTQTPRYLIKTRGQQVTLSCSPISGHRSVSWYQQTPGQGLQFLFEYFSETQRNKGNFPGRFSGRQFSNSRSEMNVSTLELGDSALYLCASSLGLSNQPQHFGDGTRLSIL.

The V and J genes are TRBV30 and TRBJ1-2, with D tentatively TRBD1 (5 bases). Germline V CDR1 and CDR2: GTSNPN, SVGIG (reference sequence). Trimming left V 3 bases short and J 6 bases short, with 11 bases between. The CDR3 is 12 amino acids. This CDR3 reads CAWRGHRDGYTF. Written as DNA, the CDR3 is TGTGCCTGGAGGGGGCATAGGGATGGCTACACCTTC. Full variable domain (rest looked up from reference TRBV30 and TRBJ1-2): SQTIHQWPATLVQPVGSPLSLECTVEGTSNPNLYWYRQAAGRGLQLLFYSVGIGQISSEVPQNLSASRPQDRQFILSSKKLLLSDSGFYLCAWRGHRDGYTFGSGTRLTVV.

The rearrangement joins TRBV5-6 to TRBJ1-1; D unclear. The V and J ends lost 4 bases and 9 bases respectively, with 10 bases between them. This CDR3 is 11 amino acids long. CDR1 and CDR2 (germline): SGHDT, YYEEEE. The chain's CDR3 is CASSRRRQAFF. CDR3 sequence (DNA): TGTGCCAGCAGCCGGAGACGACAAGCTTTCTTT.

The gene calls are TRBV25-1 and TRBJ1-1; D is unclear. The CDR3 sequence is 12 residues long. Germline CDR1 MGHDK, CDR2 SYGVNS. Trimming took 3 bases from V and 5 from J, leaving 7 bases between them. The CDR3 DNA reads TGTGCCAGCAGTGACCCCCAAACTGAAGCTTTCTTT. Amino acid sequence: CASSDPQTEAFF.

The genes are TRBV7-2 and TRBJ1-3; D might be TRBD1 (5 bases). Looked up from germline, CDR1 is SGHTA and CDR2 is FQGNSA. CDR3 length: 14 amino acids. Trimming pared 5 bases from V and 8 bases from J, leaving 16 bases between. The CDR3 loop reads CASSRDSGLDTIYF. CDR3 in DNA: TGTGCCAGCAGCCGCGACAGTGGTTTGGACACCATATATTTT.

The gene calls are TRBV29-1 and TRBJ1-1; D may be TRBD1 (5 bases). Trimming cost V 7 bases and J 3 bases, with 18 bases left between them. The CDR3 is 14 residues long. Germline CDR1 is SQVTM and CDR2 is ANQGSEA. The CDR3 spells CSGRDSSRDTEAFF. The CDR3 DNA sequence: TGCAGCGGGCGGGACTCATCACGGGACACTGAAGCTTTCTTT.